This T cell receptor (beta chain) was sequenced in a study of Ad26.COV2.S vaccination and SARS-CoV-2 variants. Study in general: Donor joined the COV1001 Ad26.COV2.S trial arm.

Documented treatment: approximately 18 received Ad26.COV2.S at low or high dose, single or two shots; about 5 received placebo; per-sample allocation not given. The investigators took samples on day 63 after the first vaccine or placebo injection. V lost 2 bases, J lost 9 bases, and 12 bases stayed unmatched. CDR1 and CDR2 (germline): SGHKS, YYEKEE (reference sequence). The CDR3 is 16 residues long. Generated by immunoSEQ multiplex PCR, the TCRdb table keeps only in-frame clones and is missing some. This sample has over 400,000 clones, with 80% to 95% found just once. The chain uses TRBV5-5 and TRBJ2-1; 9 bases fit TRBD2. Sample: peripheral blood, taken in a trial of Ad26.COV2.S vaccine versus placebo. This clonotype was obtained from a person aged 18 to 59 who received the Ad26.COV2.S COVID-19 vaccine or a placebo. CDR3 nucleotides: TGTGCCAGCAGCTTCATCTCCCTAGCGGGGAGGATTGAGCAGTTCTTC. Translated: CASSFISLAGRIEQFF.